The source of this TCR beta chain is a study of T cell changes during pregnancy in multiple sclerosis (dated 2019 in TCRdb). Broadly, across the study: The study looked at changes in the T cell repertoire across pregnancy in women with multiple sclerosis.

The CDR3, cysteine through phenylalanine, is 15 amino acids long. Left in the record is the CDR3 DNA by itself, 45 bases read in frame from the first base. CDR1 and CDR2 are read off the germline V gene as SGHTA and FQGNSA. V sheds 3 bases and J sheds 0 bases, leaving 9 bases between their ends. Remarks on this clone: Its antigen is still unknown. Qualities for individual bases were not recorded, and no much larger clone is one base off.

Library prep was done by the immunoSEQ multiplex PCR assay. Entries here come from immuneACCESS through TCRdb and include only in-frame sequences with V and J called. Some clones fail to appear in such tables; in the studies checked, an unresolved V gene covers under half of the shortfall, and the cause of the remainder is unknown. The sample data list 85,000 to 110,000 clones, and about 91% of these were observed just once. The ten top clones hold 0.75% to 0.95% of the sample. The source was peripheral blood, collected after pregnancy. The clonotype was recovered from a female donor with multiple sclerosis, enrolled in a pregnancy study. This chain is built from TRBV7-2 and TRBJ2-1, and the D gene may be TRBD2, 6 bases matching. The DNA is TGTGCCAGCAGCTTTAGCGGCCTCTCCTACAATGAGCAGTTCTTC. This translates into CASSFSGLSYNEQFF.